Presented here are 4 T cell receptor beta chains from one specimen sequenced in a study of CD8 T cells in Susac syndrome. RNA amounts of roughly 0.45 to 1 ug underwent reverse transcription with random hexamers. TCRdb reprocessed the immunoSEQ multiplex PCR reads with MiXCR, giving one entry per CDR3 protein. The sample contains around 300,000 distinct CDR3 sequences, 75% to 85% of which appear only once. The sequenced sample consisted of CD8+ T cells from PBMCs. Receptor source: a human donor with multiple sclerosis.

V is TRBV18 and J is TRBJ2-5, with D uncertain. The CDR3 sequence is 15 residues long. Germline loops: CDR1 KGHSH, CDR2 LQKENI. Trimming pared 3 bases from V and 5 bases from J, leaving 16 bases between. For the CDR3, the DNA is TGTGCCAGCTCACCCTCAATTATCGGTCACGAGACCCAGTACTTC. Its translation is CASSPSIIGHETQYF. The full variable domain, in which reference TRBV18 and TRBJ2-5 provide the parts outside the CDR3, is NAGVMQNPRHLVRRRGQEARLRCSPMKGHSHVYWYRQLPEEGLKFMVYLQKENIIDESGMPKERFSAEFPKEGPSILRIQQVVRGDSAAYFCASSPSIIGHETQYFGPGTRLLVL.

Notes on this clonotype: The junction does not match germline at one end; this may be a read error. The chain combines TRBV11-2 with TRBJ2-5, with D tentatively TRBD1 (5 bases). Germline V gene data show CDR1 as SGHAT and CDR2 as FQNNGV. The CDR3 spans 17 residues. CDR3 nucleotide sequence: TGTGCCAGCAGCTTAGGGGCAGGGCAAGGTACCGAGAGGACCCAGCACTTC. Residues: CASSLGAGQGTERTQHF.

The genes are TRBV7-4 and TRBJ2-5; 8 bases line up with TRBD2. Per the germline V gene, CDR1 is SGHVT and CDR2 is SQSDAQ. The length of the CDR3 is 17 residues. V trimming: 1 base; J trimming: 5 bases; junction bases outside the gene matches: 12. For the CDR3, the DNA is TGTGCCAGCAGCTTAGACCCAGCGGGAGAATTTGGGGAGACCCAGTACTTC. This encodes CASSLDPAGEFGETQYF.

This rearrangement joins TRBV25-1 to TRBJ2-7; D possibly matches TRBD1 or TRBD2 (6 bases each). Germline CDR1 reads MGHDK; CDR2 reads SYGVNS. Trimming pared 7 bases from V and 6 bases from J, leaving 16 bases between. The CDR3 contains 13 residues. CDR3 in amino acids: CASMGGGVGEQYF. The CDR3 DNA is TGTGCCAGCATGGGGGGCGGGGTTGGCGAGCAGTACTTC.